The 28 T cell receptor beta chains below all came from one sample that was sequenced in a study of T cell responses to AZD1222 COVID-19 vaccine. TCRdb keeps only in-frame clones here, not all; method: immunoSEQ multiplex PCR. The data hold about 120,000 clones, with approximately 85% observed a single time. Sequenced material: peripheral blood, taken on day 0 of AZD1222 vaccination. The receptors originated from an adult in good health.

This sequence joins TRBV5-6 and TRBJ1-5; 8 bases map to TRBD1. The length of the CDR3 is 16 residues. The V gene's germline CDR1 is SGHDT and CDR2 YYEEEE. Losses at the gene ends were 3 bases for V and 5 bases for J; bases not matched to a gene: 10. CDR3: CASSYFLTGGDQPQHF. The DNA for the CDR3 is TGTGCCAGCAGCTATTTCCTTACAGGGGGAGATCAGCCCCAGCATTTT.

The V and J genes are TRBV4-3 and TRBJ2-5; perhaps D is TRBD1 or TRBD2 (6 bases each). Trimming took off 1 base at V and 5 bases at J, with 11 bases between the two ends. Germline assignment: CDR1 LGHNA and CDR2 YSLEER. The CDR3 is 14 amino acids. This CDR3 reads CASSQVGGGETQYF. CDR3 coding DNA: TGCGCCAGCAGCCAAGTGGGGGGCGGGGAGACCCAGTACTTC.

The V call is TRBV11-3, the J call TRBJ2-7; D uncertain. The CDR3 covers 13 residues. In germline, CDR1 is SGHNT, CDR2 YENEEA. V was clipped by 3 bases and J by 3 bases, with 9 bases between them. CDR3 amino acids: CASSFPGDYEQYF. The DNA for the CDR3 is TGTGCCAGCAGCTTCCCAGGCGACTACGAGCAGTACTTC.

The V and J genes are TRBV7-8 and TRBJ2-1, with D perhaps TRBD2 (6 bases). Germline CDR1 is SGHVS and CDR2 is FQNEAQ. The CDR3 runs 11 residues. The V gene lost 3 bases and the J gene lost 13 bases, with 10 bases spanning the gap. CDR3 nucleotides: TGTGCCAGCAGCTTTGGGACTCGACAGTTCTTC. Amino acid sequence: CASSFGTRQFF.

The chain joins TRBV5-1 to TRBJ2-7, with 8 bases identical to TRBD2. Germline assignment: CDR1 SGHRS and CDR2 YFSETQ. V lost 4 bases, J lost 6 bases, and 3 bases stayed unmatched. CDR3 length: 12 residues. The CDR3 region is CASSGGGTEQYF. DNA of the CDR3: TGCGCCAGCAGCGGCGGGGGGACCGAGCAGTACTTC.

V gene TRBV5-1 combines with J gene TRBJ2-7, with D tentatively TRBD2 (5 bases). The CDR3 runs 13 residues. V was trimmed by 0 bases and J by 4 bases, leaving 8 bases between them. Germline assignment: CDR1 SGHRS and CDR2 YFSETQ. CDR3 bases: TGCGCCAGCAGCTTGGGGTCGGGATACGAGCAGTACTTC. The encoded protein is CASSLGSGYEQYF.

The chain has TRBV19 and TRBJ1-2; a possible D gene is TRBD1 (5 bases). Germline CDR1 LNHDA, CDR2 SQIVND (reference sequence). This CDR3 spans 17 amino acids. V gave up 1 base and J gave up 0 bases, with 15 bases separating them. The CDR3 nucleotides read TGTGCCAGTAGTATAGTGGGGGGAACAGGACCTAACTATGGCTACACCTTC. Protein: CASSIVGGTGPNYGYTF.

The rearrangement links TRBV5-4 to TRBJ2-2, with 8 nucleotides matching TRBD2. The germline CDR1 and CDR2 sequences are SGHNT and YYREEE (reference sequence). Germline trimming cut 2 bases from V and 4 bases from J; bases unmatched to any gene: 10. The CDR3 contains 17 residues. The DNA of the CDR3 is TGTGCCAGCAGCTTACGTGGTAGCGGGGCTAGCACCGGGGAGCTGTTTTTT. Amino acids: CASSLRGSGASTGELFF.

In this sample, this clone turned up a few times. The V gene is TRBV27, the J gene TRBJ2-7; D is perhaps TRBD2 (5 bases). V lost 3 bases to trimming and J lost 2 bases, with 8 bases between them. The CDR3 covers 13 residues. Germline V gives CDR1 MNHEY, CDR2 SMNVEV (reference sequence). The CDR3 sequence: CASSFLGAYEQYF. DNA for the CDR3: TGTGCCAGCAGTTTTCTCGGGGCCTACGAGCAGTACTTC.

The rearrangement links TRBV19 to TRBJ1-2; maybe TRBD1 (5 bases). The CDR3 is made up of 12 amino acids. From germline, CDR1 is LNHDA and CDR2 SQIVND (reference sequence). V dropped 8 bases and J dropped 6 bases, with 13 bases sitting between them. CDR3 protein: CASQGRVDGYTF. DNA for the CDR3: TGTGCCAGTCAGGGCAGGGTGGATGGCTACACCTTC.

This rearrangement joins TRBV5-8 to TRBJ2-3; D is unclear. This CDR3 spans 18 amino acids. Germline V gene lookup returns CDR1 SGHTS and CDR2 YDEGEE. V lost 0 bases, J lost 0 bases, and 17 bases lay in between. This chain's CDR3 is CASSLVYALRSSTDTQYF. The CDR3 region has the DNA TGTGCCAGCAGCTTGGTGTACGCACTACGGTCTAGCACAGATACGCAGTATTTT.

The rearrangement uses TRBV18 and TRBJ2-7; 7 positions agree with TRBD2. The J segment lost 3 bases and the V segment lost 2 bases, leaving 4 bases of the junction unmatched. The germline CDR1 and CDR2 sequences are KGHSH and LQKENI. The CDR3 is 14 residues long. CDR3 DNA: TGTGCCAGCTCACCAGCTAGCGGAGTCTACGAGCAGTACTTC. Translated, it gives CASSPASGVYEQYF.

This chain links TRBV25-1 with TRBJ1-1; D gene unclear. The V gene lost 6 bases and the J gene lost 0 bases, with 8 bases spanning the gap. The germline V gene encodes CDR1 MGHDK and CDR2 SYGVNS. The length of the CDR3 is 13 residues. The CDR3 region is CASSTVLNTEAFF. CDR3 nucleotides: TGTGCCAGCAGCACCGTCCTGAACACTGAAGCTTTCTTT.

The chain recombines TRBV25-1 with TRBJ1-6; TRBD1 aligns across 11 bases. Trimming cost V 8 bases and J 8 bases; bases outside gene matches: 11. Germline V gene sequence: CDR1 MGHDK, CDR2 SYGVNS. There are 16 residues in the CDR3. In DNA form, the CDR3 reads TGTGCCAGCCGTGCGGCCGGGACAGGGGGTTATTCACCCCTCCACTTT. It codes for CASRAAGTGGYSPLHF.

The rearrangement links TRBV30 to TRBJ2-3; TRBD2 matches at 8 bases. Unmatched junction bases numbered 9, after V lost 2 bases and J lost 5 bases. The CDR3 contains 15 residues. Germline values: CDR1 GTSNPN, CDR2 SVGIG (reference sequence). Here the CDR3 reads CAWSWMSGSEDTQYF. In DNA form, the CDR3 reads TGTGCCTGGAGTTGGATGAGCGGGAGTGAAGATACGCAGTATTTT. Drawing the rest from reference TRBV30 and TRBJ2-3, the complete variable domain is SQTIHQWPATLVQPVGSPLSLECTVEGTSNPNLYWYRQAAGRGLQLLFYSVGIGQISSEVPQNLSASRPQDRQFILSSKKLLLSDSGFYLCAWSWMSGSEDTQYFGPGTRLTVL.

This clone has only a few counts. The chain combines TRBV4-2 with TRBJ2-7, with 10 nucleotides matching TRBD2. This CDR3 is built from 18 residues. Looked up from germline, CDR1 is LGHNA and CDR2 is YNFKEQ. Unmatched junction bases numbered 9, after V lost 1 base and J lost 0 bases. The CDR3 sequence: CASSQAALAGALSYEQYF. CDR3 coding DNA: TGTGCCAGCAGCCAAGCCGCTCTAGCGGGGGCCCTCTCCTACGAGCAGTACTTC.

The rearrangement links TRBV28 to TRBJ2-1, with a possible D match to TRBD2 (6 bases). Germline V gene sequence: CDR1 MDHEN, CDR2 SYDVKM. CDR3 length: 16 amino acids. The V end lost 5 bases, the J end lost 2 bases, and 16 bases lay between the germline ends. CDR3 residues: CASSPHTGEAYNEQFF. The CDR3 region has the DNA TGTGCCAGCAGTCCCCACACGGGGGAGGCCTACAATGAGCAGTTCTTC.

The chain has TRBV10-3 and TRBJ2-5; D might be TRBD2 (6 bases). Trimming cost V 11 bases and J 9 bases, with 22 bases left between them. The germline V gene encodes CDR1 ENHRY and CDR2 SYGVKD. The CDR3 is made up of 13 amino acids. The CDR3 reads CALSGAQGTAQYF. The CDR3 DNA is TGTGCCCTCTCGGGAGCCCAAGGTACGGCCCAGTACTTC.

The chain combines TRBV28 with TRBJ2-7, with TRBD1 identical over 9 bases. CDR1 and CDR2 from the germline V gene are MDHEN and SYDVKM. The CDR3 covers 13 residues. V dropped 4 bases and J dropped 10; count of bases not matched to a gene: 8. In DNA, the CDR3 is TGTGCCAGCAGTTCGATTGGGACAGGGTCTCAGTACTTC. Residues: CASSSIGTGSQYF.

The chain combines TRBV5-6 with TRBJ2-7; 10 bases agree with TRBD1. The CDR3 length is 16 residues. CDR1 is SGHDT, CDR2 YYEEEE, per germline. V gave up 4 bases and J gave up 0 bases; unmatched junction bases: 7. The chain's CDR3 is CASSEPGQGSSYEQYF. The DNA of the CDR3 is TGTGCCAGCAGCGAACCGGGACAGGGGAGCTCCTACGAGCAGTACTTC.

DNA of the CDR3: TGTGCCAGTAGTATAGAGGGGTGGCAGGCTGTTCCCCAGCATTTT. Its protein product is CASSIEGWQAVPQHF. The chain links TRBV19 to TRBJ1-5, with D uncertain. There are 15 residues in the CDR3. Trimming shortened V by 0 bases and J by 10 bases, and 16 bases separated the two germline ends. Germline V lookup: CDR1 LNHDA, CDR2 SQIVND (reference sequence). Complete variable domain (other parts from reference TRBV19 and TRBJ1-5): DGGITQSPKYLFRKEGQNVTLSCEQNLNHDAMYWYRQDPGQGLRLIYYSQIVNDFQKGDIAEGYSVSREKKESFPLTVTSAQKNPTAFYLCASSIEGWQAVPQHFGDGTRLSIL.

The V call is TRBV19, the J call TRBJ2-1; 8 nucleotides line up with TRBD2. From germline, CDR1 is LNHDA and CDR2 SQIVND (reference sequence). This CDR3 has 16 amino acids. V was pared by 5 bases and J by 7 bases, with 13 bases of the junction left unmatched. The CDR3 loop reads CASSFIQTSAYNEQFF. The CDR3 DNA follows: TGTGCCAGTAGTTTTATCCAGACTAGCGCATATAATGAGCAGTTCTTC.

The V and J genes are TRBV7-2 and TRBJ1-5; TRBD1 might be the D (6 bases). Trimming removed 5 bases from V and 3 bases from J, with 14 bases in between. The CDR3 is 15 residues long. Germline CDR1 reads SGHTA; CDR2 reads FQGNSA. DNA of the CDR3: TGTGCCAGCAGCCAGAACACAGGGCACAATCAGCCCCAGCATTTT. This codes for CASSQNTGHNQPQHF.

The rearrangement links TRBV13 to TRBJ2-7, with D unclear. V lost 1 base to trimming and J lost 4 bases, with 5 bases between them. Germline lookup yields CDR1 PRHDT and CDR2 FYEKMQ (reference sequence). The CDR3 loop spans 12 amino acids. The CDR3: CASSLDDYEQYF. The CDR3, as DNA: TGTGCCAGCAGCTTAGACGATTACGAGCAGTACTTC.

This chain joins TRBV13 and TRBJ2-7; 10 bases are shared with TRBD2. The CDR3 runs to 13 residues. V dropped 6 bases and J dropped 12; count of bases not matched to a gene: 11. Germline CDR1 is PRHDT and CDR2 is FYEKMQ (reference sequence). The DNA for the CDR3 is TGTGCCAGCAGTCCACCCGGGACTAGCGCTCCGTACTTC. Its translation: CASSPPGTSAPYF.

The sample holds one count of this clone. The chain carries TRBV18 and TRBJ1-5, with D unresolved. Germline CDR1 KGHSH, CDR2 LQKENI. The CDR3 is made up of 13 amino acids. V was trimmed by 2 bases and J by 7 bases, leaving 9 bases between them. The chain's CDR3 is CASSPDTAQPQHF. The DNA for the CDR3 is TGTGCCAGCTCACCAGATACAGCCCAGCCCCAGCATTTT.

The rearrangement links TRBV30 to TRBJ1-4, with TRBD1 matching over 8 bases. This CDR3 is built from 15 residues. CDR1 is GTSNPN and CDR2 is SVGIG in the germline V gene (reference sequence). The ends lost 2 bases at V and 7 bases at J; junction bases unmatched: 9. The CDR3 region is CAWSPRQGLGEKLFF. The CDR3 region has the DNA TGTGCCTGGAGTCCCAGACAGGGGCTAGGTGAAAAACTGTTTTTT.

This sequence joins TRBV7-9 and TRBJ1-2; D perhaps matches TRBD1 (5 bases). V was pared by 5 bases and J by 9 bases, with 19 bases between. Germline V gene sequence: CDR1 SEHNR, CDR2 FQNEAQ (reference sequence). The CDR3 has 14 residues. CDR3 protein: CASSPDSYSGSYTF. Written as DNA, the CDR3 is TGTGCCAGCAGCCCCGACAGTTACTCAGGCAGCTACACCTTC.